Listed below are T cell receptor beta chains from one sample, sequenced in a study of tumor-infiltrating lymphocytes in primary liver carcinoma. TCRdb itself ran the multiplex PCR reads through MiXCR, one entry per CDR3 protein. The repertoire has about 50,000 distinct CDR3 sequences, about 80% of them found once; the top ten carry roughly 24%. Sequencing used liver tumor tissue from sampling region 5. The receptors were sampled from a man aged 40-49 years with primary liver carcinoma and hepatitis B virus infection. Each CDR3 is given with its conserved first and last residue. Not every row has a clone size; where given, it reads once, few, many or a size class.

j_call,clone_size,v_call,cdr3_aa
TRBJ1-5,many,TRBV6-2/TRBV6-3,CASSYRPSNQPQHF
TRBJ1-1,once,TRBV30,CAWSVSGSWTEAFF
TRBJ2-2,few,TRBV9,CASSPGISGELFF
TRBJ2-1,NA,TRBV6-2/TRBV6-3,CASSPRTSGRANEHFF
TRBJ2-5,few,TRBV4-3,CASGQGEWRELETQYF
TRBJ1-6,NA,TRBV11-2,CASSCEDRVYSPLHF
TRBJ2-1,NA,TRBV11-2,CASRGFWDEQFF
TRBJ2-3,many,TRBV18,CASSPLVSDTQYF
TRBJ1-1,NA,TRBV14,CASSQVLGGDVGTEAFF
TRBJ1-2,NA,TRBV5-1,CASGLLSDYGYTF
TRBJ2-2,NA,TRBV11-1,CASSIRPTGKLFF
TRBJ1-2,NA,TRBV6-1,CTSSGSRAGIKEESSYGYTF
TRBJ2-2,NA,TRBV11-2,CASSLESHSGELFF
TRBJ2-5,large,TRBV11-1,CASTLTGLAGETQYF
TRBJ2-1,NA,TRBV5-1,CASSLAGGYNGQFF
TRBJ2-7,NA,TRBV11-2,CASSLERSGSWVEQCF
TRBJ2-1,once,TRBV12-3/TRBV12-4,CASAGLADPRGFF
TRBJ2-7,NA,TRBV11-3,CTSIVGQSYDQYF
TRBJ2-6,NA,TRBV2,CVGLFRQAGANVLTF
TRBJ2-6,large,TRBV11-1,CASSWNSGANVLTF
TRBJ1-2,NA,TRBV6-5,CASRIGTGINYGYTF
TRBJ2-5,NA,TRBV9,CASSAGQGRETQYF
TRBJ2-1,NA,TRBV6-5,CASRIAYEQFF
TRBJ2-5,many,TRBV12-3/TRBV12-4,CASSFFGDEETQYF
TRBJ2-1,NA,TRBV6-1,CASASTRDSYDEQFF
TRBJ2-7,NA,TRBV12-3/TRBV12-4,CASSLGGRAVNEQYF
TRBJ2-5,NA,TRBV12-3/TRBV12-4,CASNPAWVEETQYF
TRBJ2-3,NA,TRBV5-1,CASSLSGRASTDTQYF
TRBJ2-7,NA,TRBV5-6,CASSQGLAGVANSYEQYF
TRBJ2-5,NA,TRBV11-1,CANGLLVRVGTQYF
TRBJ2-7,NA,TRBV6-2/TRBV6-3,CTSFFDRGYYEQYF
TRBJ2-6,NA,TRBV13,CASSSEGGSKANVLTF
TRBJ2-2,NA,TRBV7-2,CASSSSLAGVRAGELFF
TRBJ2-1,NA,TRBV5-1,CASSYQGAYNEQFF
TRBJ2-1,few,TRBV11-2,CASSLDRLAMGFF
TRBJ1-1,NA,TRBV12-3/TRBV12-4,CASTLGQGNTEALF
TRBJ2-2,NA,TRBV5-4,CASSPTGLAEVRELFF
TRBJ2-3,NA,TRBV10-3,CAITEWTGSDTDTQYF
TRBJ1-5,NA,TRBV11-2,CASSLVWVTGSNQPKHF
TRBJ1-4,many,TRBV4-1,CASSQVGTGEKLFF
TRBJ2-7,NA,TRBV11-2,CASSLREGRTSGLSSYEEYF
TRBJ2-7,NA,TRBV6-1,CASSENIYLSYEQYF
TRBJ2-1,NA,TRBV5-4,CASSLVSLHNEKFF
TRBJ2-7,NA,TRBV10-3,CTISESVQPVRRAYEQYF